This entry lists 14 T cell receptor beta chains sequenced from one sample in a study of T cell responses to AZD1222 COVID-19 vaccine. Repertoires were generated with immunoSEQ multiplex PCR, while TCRdb's copy carries only in-frame clones and drops some. The sample yields roughly 110,000 clones, roughly 90% seen once. Sequenced material: peripheral blood, taken on day 0 of AZD1222 vaccination. These receptors were collected from an adult in good health.

J is TRBJ2-1 and V is TRBV6-1; D remains unclear. The V gene's germline CDR1 is MNHNS and CDR2 SASEGT. V was trimmed by 1 base and J by 9 bases, leaving 7 bases between them. The CDR3 has 12 amino acids. CDR3 sequence reads: CASSEGRIEQFF. The DNA for the CDR3 is TGTGCCAGCAGTGAAGGCCGGATTGAGCAGTTCTTC.

V and J are TRBV9 and TRBJ1-5; D might be TRBD1 (5 bases). Germline V lookup: CDR1 SGDLS, CDR2 YYNGEE. The V and J ends lost 0 bases and 6 bases respectively, with 13 bases between them. The CDR3 loop spans 15 amino acids. As DNA, the CDR3 is TGTGCCAGCAGCGTAGGGAGGAGGGGAGGTCAGCCCCAGCATTTT. This translates into CASSVGRRGGQPQHF. The full variable domain, with the rest looked up from reference TRBV9 and TRBJ1-5, is DSGVTQTPKHLITATGQRVTLRCSPRSGDLSVYWYQQSLDQGLQFLIQYYNGEERAKGNILERFSAQQFPDLHSELNLSSLELGDSALYFCASSVGRRGGQPQHFGDGTRLSIL.

The chain uses TRBV6-5 and TRBJ1-1; D uncertain. The CDR3 has 13 residues. The germline V gene encodes CDR1 MNHEY and CDR2 SVGAGI. The germline V and J ends were trimmed by 3 bases and 3 bases, with 8 bases remaining between them. The CDR3 protein is CASSYSEHTEAFF. The DNA for the CDR3 is TGTGCCAGCAGTTATTCGGAACACACTGAAGCTTTCTTT.

The chain links TRBV2 to TRBJ1-2; the D is unclear. V was cut by 3 bases and J by 6 bases, with 8 bases left in between. The germline gives CDR1 SNHLY, CDR2 FYNNEI. The CDR3 runs 12 residues. This CDR3 reads CASSDTRNGYTF. CDR3 nucleotides: TGTGCCAGCAGTGACACAAGAAATGGCTACACCTTC. Full variable domain (outside the CDR3, taken from reference TRBV2 and TRBJ1-2): EPEVTQTPSHQVTQMGQEVILRCVPISNHLYFYWYRQILGQKVEFLVSFYNNEISEKSEIFDDQFSVERPDGSNFTLKIRSTKLEDSAMYFCASSDTRNGYTFGSGTRLTVV.

V and J are TRBV5-4 and TRBJ1-2, with TRBD1 matching over 8 bases. There are 14 residues in the CDR3. V trimming: 2 bases; J trimming: 9 bases; junction bases outside the gene matches: 9. Per the germline V gene, CDR1 is SGHNT and CDR2 is YYREEE (reference sequence). The CDR3 region is CASSLPGQEKSYTF. CDR3 nucleotides: TGTGCCAGCAGCTTACCGGGACAGGAAAAAAGCTACACCTTC. Full variable domain (outside the CDR3, taken from reference TRBV5-4 and TRBJ1-2): ETGVTQSPTHLIKTRGQQVTLRCSSQSGHNTVSWYQQALGQGPQFIFQYYREEENGRGNFPPRFSGLQFPNYSSELNVNALELDDSALYLCASSLPGQEKSYTFGSGTRLTVV.

The V and J genes are TRBV27 and TRBJ2-2, with a weak D call TRBD1 (6 bases). The CDR3 has 16 residues. V lost 2 bases to trimming and J lost 6 bases, with 16 bases between them. CDR1 MNHEY and CDR2 SMNVEV come from the germline V gene (reference sequence). The chain's CDR3 is CASSLQGPAGAGELFF. Here the CDR3 DNA reads TGTGCCAGCAGTTTACAGGGCCCGGCAGGGGCCGGGGAGCTGTTTTTT.

This clone was seen a few times. This sequence joins TRBV5-1 and TRBJ1-1; D remains ambiguous. The CDR3 spans 12 residues. Germline V CDR1 and CDR2: SGHRS, YFSETQ. V shed 0 bases and J shed 8 bases, with 8 bases lying between them. CDR3 DNA sequence: TGCGCCAGCAGCTTGGGATACAGCGAAGCTTTCTTT. This codes for CASSLGYSEAFF.

CDR3 amino acids: CASSQDIGSTNEKLFF. Here the CDR3 DNA reads TGTGCCAGCAGCCAAGATATCGGGTCAACTAATGAAAAACTGTTTTTT. The chain combines TRBV3-1 (or the pseudogene TRBV3-2) with TRBJ1-4, with D unresolved. The CDR3 is 16 amino acids. Trimming shortened V by 0 bases and J by 0 bases, and 8 bases separated the two germline ends. CDR1 LGHDT and CDR2 YNNKEL come from the germline V gene (reference sequence).

In this sample, this clone turned up once. CDR3 protein: CASSSRLATNTGELFF. CDR3 sequence (DNA): TGTGCCAGCAGTTCCAGACTAGCGACGAACACCGGGGAGCTGTTTTTT. J is TRBJ2-2 and V is TRBV6-2 or TRBV6-3, with TRBD2 identical over 8 bases. The germline CDR1 and CDR2 sequences are MNHEY and SVGEGT. The CDR3 has 16 residues. V lost 4 bases to trimming and J lost 0 bases; unmatched junction nucleotides: 4.

V gene TRBV28 combines with J gene TRBJ1-5; D uncertain. V shed 2 bases and J shed 0 bases, with 11 bases lying between them. Germline CDR1 MDHEN, CDR2 SYDVKM. This CDR3 contains 16 residues. CDR3 in amino acids: CASSLGGFNSNQPQHF. DNA for the CDR3: TGTGCCAGCAGTTTAGGAGGGTTTAATAGCAATCAGCCCCAGCATTTT. Supplemented by reference TRBV28 and TRBJ1-5, the full variable domain reads DVKVTQSSRYLVKRTGEKVFLECVQDMDHENMFWYRQDPGLGLRLIYFSYDVKMKEKGDIPEGYSVSREKKERFSLILESASTNQTSMYLCASSLGGFNSNQPQHFGDGTRLSIL.

The CDR3 DNA reads TGTGCCAGCAGCACCGTAACAGCTAACCAAGAGACCCAGTACTTC. Amino acids: CASSTVTANQETQYF. This chain links TRBV11-3 with TRBJ2-5; D gene uncertain. CDR3 length: 15 amino acids. Between the trimmed V and J ends, which lost 5 bases and 0 bases, there was a span of 13 bases. Germline CDR1 reads SGHNT; CDR2 reads YENEEA.

This rearrangement joins TRBV12-3 or TRBV12-4 to TRBJ2-3; D not certain. The CDR3 is 12 amino acids. Trimming stripped 3 bases from V and 4 bases from J, with 5 bases between. The CDR3, as DNA: TGTGCCAGCAGTTTTCAAGCAGATACGCAGTATTTT. Translation gives CASSFQADTQYF.

The J gene is TRBJ1-2, the V gene TRBV4-1, with 7 bases matching TRBD1. V gave up 5 bases and J gave up 4 bases; unmatched junction bases: 13. Germline lookup yields CDR1 MGHRA and CDR2 YSYEKL. The CDR3 contains 16 residues. This CDR3 reads CASSFQAQGPGYGYTF. CDR3 coding DNA: TGCGCCAGCAGCTTTCAGGCACAGGGGCCGGGCTATGGCTACACCTTC.

This chain joins TRBV5-1 and TRBJ1-2; 8 bases are shared with TRBD1. Looked up from germline, CDR1 is SGHRS and CDR2 is YFSETQ. There are 16 residues in the CDR3. The V gene end was trimmed by 2 bases and the J gene end by 4 bases; junction bases not matched to a gene: 10. This CDR3 reads CASSFRTGKVLYGYTF. The DNA for the CDR3 is TGCGCCAGCAGCTTTCGGACAGGGAAGGTCCTCTATGGCTACACCTTC. Drawing the rest from reference TRBV5-1 and TRBJ1-2, the complete variable domain is KAGVTQTPRYLIKTRGQQVTLSCSPISGHRSVSWYQQTPGQGLQFLFEYFSETQRNKGNFPGRFSGRQFSNSRSEMNVSTLELGDSALYLCASSFRTGKVLYGYTFGSGTRLTVV.